These 30 T cell receptor beta chains were sequenced from one sample in a study of T cells in Graves' hyperthyroidism and ophthalmopathy (dated by TCRdb to the late 2010s). Library creation used multiplex PCR. For sequencing, an Illumina HiSeq 2000 was employed. TCR beta CDR3 regions were amplified from RNA transcripts. A first-round RT-PCR of the TCR CDR3 used the HTBI primer set with the Qiagen OneStep RT-PCR kit. TCRdb applied fastp at Q25 and MiXCR to the public reads, then kept only in-frame beta chains. Merged by CDR3 protein, the rows form single entries marked with the most common genes and DNA. This sample is represented by around 300,000 distinct CDR3 sequences; around 20% of them were singletons. The ten largest clones add up to roughly 60% of the sample. Sequencing used blood. Receptor source: a man aged 30-40 years with Graves' ophthalmopathy.

At least ten counts were recorded for this clonotype. The DNA of the CDR3 is TGTGCCACCAGTGATTTCCGACTAGCGGGGTCTGAGCAGTTCTTC. This sequence encodes CATSDFRLAGSEQFF. The chain joins TRBV24-1 to TRBJ2-1; 11 bases match TRBD2. The trim removed 1 base at V and 9 bases at J, leaving 4 bases unmatched. CDR1 is KGHDR and CDR2 is SFDVKD in the germline V gene. This CDR3 region has 15 residues.

V and J are TRBV18 and TRBJ1-1; the D is unclear. The ends were cut back, 2 bases at V and 1 base at J, with 8 bases in the middle. The V gene's germline CDR1 is KGHSH and CDR2 LQKENI. The CDR3 has 14 amino acids. The CDR3 sequence: CASSPITRNTEAFF. Here the CDR3 DNA reads TGTGCCAGCTCACCAATTACAAGGAACACTGAAGCTTTCTTT.

Comments on this clonotype: A read error may produce the germline difference seen at one junction end. This chain connects TRBV10-3 to TRBJ2-4; 8 bases are a match to TRBD1. Germline-derived CDR1 and CDR2 are ENHRY and SYGVKD. The CDR3 consists of 16 residues. The CDR3 sequence: CAISVTGTGAKNIKYF. In DNA form, the CDR3 reads TGTGCCATCAGTGTGACCGGGACAGGAGCCAAAAACATTAAGTACTTC.

In its sample, this clonotype was seen many times. The chain couples TRBV3-1 to TRBJ2-7; 8 nucleotides align to TRBD1. The trim removed 1 base at V and 5 bases at J, leaving 13 bases unmatched. The germline gives CDR1 LGHDT, CDR2 YNNKEL (reference sequence). The CDR3 runs to 17 residues. The CDR3 protein is CASSQAYSWTGSNEQYF. Here the CDR3 DNA reads TGTGCCAGCAGCCAAGCGTATTCCTGGACAGGGAGTAACGAGCAGTACTTC.

The chain joins TRBV5-6 to TRBJ1-2; TRBD1 matches at 7 bases. The CDR3 runs to 17 residues. V shed 0 bases, J shed 4 bases, and the junction held 12 bases outside the gene matches. Germline CDR1 is SGHDT and CDR2 is YYEEEE. CDR3 in DNA: TGTGCCAGCAGCTTGGGCCCACGACAGACAGGGAGCTATGGCTACACCTTC. It encodes CASSLGPRQTGSYGYTF.

Many counts were recorded for this clonotype. The genes are TRBV12-3 or TRBV12-4 and TRBJ2-2; D gene uncertain. The germline V and J ends were trimmed by 3 bases and 6 bases, with 5 bases remaining between them. This CDR3 is built from 12 residues. CDR3 bases: TGTGCCAGCAGTTTTGTTGCCGGGGAGCTGTTTTTT. Protein sequence: CASSFVAGELFF.

The table lists this clonotype with a few counts. The chain carries TRBV7-6 and TRBJ2-1, with 9 bases matching TRBD2. Trimming took 4 bases from V and 6 from J; bases not matched to a gene: 22. This CDR3 region has 20 residues. Germline assignment: CDR1 SGHVS and CDR2 FNYEAQ. DNA for the CDR3: TGTGCCAGCAGCTCGGGGGGGGGGCTAGCGGGACCTCCAGAAGGCAATGAGCAGTTCTTC. Residues: CASSSGGGLAGPPEGNEQFF.

Only a few counts were recorded for this clonotype. The chain combines TRBV6-1 with TRBJ1-5; D gene uncertain. Germline CDR1 MNHNS, CDR2 SASEGT. V was pared by 5 bases and J by 5 bases, with 7 bases between. The CDR3 is 12 amino acids. The CDR3 DNA reads as TGTGCCAGCAGTCTTCAGCATCAGCCCCAGCATTTT. Translation gives CASSLQHQPQHF.

This clonotype showed up many times. The chain joins TRBV7-3 to TRBJ1-1; 7 bases match TRBD1. Germline values: CDR1 SGHTA, CDR2 FQGTGA. Germline trimming cut 4 bases from V and 0 bases from J; bases unmatched to any gene: 5. The CDR3 consists of 15 residues. The CDR3 loop is CASSSTGEVNTEAFF. In nucleotides, the CDR3 is TGTGCCAGCAGCTCAACAGGGGAGGTGAACACTGAAGCTTTCTTT.

This chain connects TRBV19 to TRBJ2-5; no clear D gene. The germline V and J ends were trimmed by 2 bases and 1 base, with 8 bases remaining between them. This CDR3 spans 14 amino acids. Germline V gene sequence: CDR1 LNHDA, CDR2 SQIVND (reference sequence). CDR3 in DNA: TGTGCCAGTAGTATAATGGTCGGCCAAGAGACCCAGTACTTC. Translating it yields CASSIMVGQETQYF.

This clonotype appeared many times. The CDR3 bases are TGTGCCAGCAGTGAAGCGCTTCTGGGTAGCGTCTACAATGAGCAGTTCTTC. This codes for CASSEALLGSVYNEQFF. The chain recombines TRBV6-1 with TRBJ2-1; D is possibly TRBD2 (5 bases). The V gene's germline CDR1 is MNHNS and CDR2 SASEGT. The CDR3 has 17 residues. Trimming removed 0 bases at V and 3 bases at J, with 15 bases between.

There are many counts of this clonotype. This rearrangement joins TRBV28 to TRBJ2-7, with D maybe TRBD1 (5 bases). This CDR3 region has 16 residues. Looked up from germline, CDR1 is MDHEN and CDR2 is SYDVKM. Trimming stripped 5 bases from V and 3 bases from J, with 20 bases between. The CDR3 DNA reads as TGTGCCAGCAGTACCCGTCAGGGCTCCCCCCTCTACGAGCAGTACTTC. Translated, it gives CASSTRQGSPLYEQYF. The full variable domain, rest sourced from reference TRBV28 and TRBJ2-7, is DVKVTQSSRYLVKRTGEKVFLECVQDMDHENMFWYRQDPGLGLRLIYFSYDVKMKEKGDIPEGYSVSREKKERFSLILESASTNQTSMYLCASSTRQGSPLYEQYFGPGTRLTVT.

The chain employs TRBV20-1 and TRBJ2-7; the match to TRBD2 covers 13 bases. V was clipped by 6 bases and J by 5 bases; unmatched bases: 10. The CDR3 is 15 amino acids. Germline V gene data show CDR1 as DFQATT and CDR2 as SNEGSKA (reference sequence). As DNA, the CDR3 is TGCAGTGCCCGCCCGGGGACTAGCGGGACCGACGAGCAGTACTTC. It codes for CSARPGTSGTDEQYF.

The genes are TRBV2 and TRBJ2-7, with TRBD2 identical over 9 bases. Germline lookup yields CDR1 SNHLY and CDR2 FYNNEI. CDR3 length: 14 amino acids. The trim removed 2 bases at V and 3 bases at J, leaving 2 bases unmatched. In nucleotides, the CDR3 is TGTGCCAGCAGTGAAAGCGGGAGGAACTACGAGCAGTACTTC. It yields the protein CASSESGRNYEQYF.

V and J are TRBV7-9 and TRBJ2-5; D not resolved. The CDR3 loop spans 17 amino acids. Trimming took off 0 bases at V and 1 base at J, with 15 bases between the two ends. CDR1 is SEHNR, CDR2 FQNEAQ, per germline (reference sequence). CDR3 sequence: CASSLARGVGFQETQYF. In DNA, the CDR3 is TGTGCCAGCAGCTTAGCGCGTGGGGTCGGGTTCCAAGAGACCCAGTACTTC.

The chain's CDR3 is CASSPDGATEAFF. The CDR3 DNA follows: TGTGCCAGCAGCCCTGATGGGGCGACTGAAGCTTTCTTT. V and J are TRBV7-3 and TRBJ1-1; tentative D call: TRBD1 (5 bases). The CDR3 extends over 13 amino acids. The V end lost 5 bases, the J end lost 5 bases, and 12 bases lay between the germline ends. CDR1 is SGHTA, CDR2 FQGTGA, per germline.

In its sample, this clonotype was seen many times. The chain has TRBV30 and TRBJ2-5, with D perhaps given as TRBD1 or TRBD2 (5 bases each). The CDR3 extends over 16 amino acids. Germline values: CDR1 GTSNPN, CDR2 SVGIG (reference sequence). Trimming pared 0 bases from V and 2 bases from J, leaving 16 bases between. The CDR3 spells CAWSVHSGRGQETQYF. The DNA of the CDR3 is TGTGCCTGGAGTGTACACTCGGGAAGGGGTCAAGAGACCCAGTACTTC.

This clonotype was counted ten times or more. CDR3 amino acids: CASSDNRAGAGELFF. In DNA form, the CDR3 reads TGTGCCAGCAGTGACAACAGGGCGGGAGCCGGGGAGCTGTTTTTT. V usage is TRBV28 and J usage is TRBJ2-2; tentatively, D is TRBD2 (7 bases). Trimming took off 5 bases at V and 6 bases at J, with 16 bases between the two ends. The germline gives CDR1 MDHEN, CDR2 SYDVKM. The CDR3 extends over 15 amino acids.

The chain joins TRBV12-3 or TRBV12-4 to TRBJ1-4; D remains unclear. V lost 4 bases, J lost 6 bases, and 3 bases lay in between. This CDR3 has 11 amino acids. This CDR3 reads CASSSYEKLFF. CDR3 coding DNA: TGTGCCAGCAGTTCTTATGAAAAACTGTTTTTT.

This clonotype occurred a few times. CDR3: CASSQGQYYGYTF. CDR3 DNA sequence: TGTGCCAGCAGCCAAGGACAATACTATGGCTACACCTTC. The genes are TRBV14 and TRBJ1-2; D unclear. There are 13 residues in the CDR3. The V and J ends lost 1 base and 3 bases respectively, with 6 bases between them. CDR1 and CDR2 from the germline V gene are SGHDN and FVKESK.

The V call is TRBV5-1, the J call TRBJ2-1; TRBD2 agrees at 7 bases. Germline values: CDR1 SGHRS, CDR2 YFSETQ. Germline trimming cut 4 bases from V and 6 bases from J; bases unmatched to any gene: 19. This CDR3 contains 18 residues. The CDR3 DNA follows: TGCGCCAGCAGCCCACGACACGAGTGGGAGGGCCTTTTCAATGAGCAGTTCTTC. This encodes CASSPRHEWEGLFNEQFF. Together with reference TRBV5-1 and TRBJ2-1, the CDR3 gives the full variable domain: KAGVTQTPRYLIKTRGQQVTLSCSPISGHRSVSWYQQTPGQGLQFLFEYFSETQRNKGNFPGRFSGRQFSNSRSEMNVSTLELGDSALYLCASSPRHEWEGLFNEQFFGPGTRLTVL.

This clonotype was recorded at least ten times. The rearrangement links TRBV12-3 or TRBV12-4 to TRBJ1-2, with D tentatively TRBD1 (5 bases). The CDR3 spans 12 residues. Trimming shortened V by 2 bases and J by 8 bases, and 9 bases separated the two germline ends. The CDR3 sequence: CASSLTGIGYTF. The CDR3 coding sequence is TGTGCCAGCAGTTTAACAGGAATAGGCTACACCTTC.

This chain connects TRBV12-3 or TRBV12-4 to TRBJ1-1; 9 bases map to TRBD1. The CDR3 extends over 13 amino acids. The V and J ends lost 5 bases and 7 bases, in that order; junction bases with no gene match: 5. The CDR3 DNA follows: TGTGCCAGCAGTCGGACAGGGGAAGGTGAAGCTTTCTTT. Protein sequence: CASSRTGEGEAFF.

Notes on this clonotype: Given a much more abundant clone one base away, this may be a read error. The chain couples TRBV20-1 to TRBJ2-7; TRBD2 agrees at 7 bases. The V and J ends lost 2 bases and 4 bases, in that order; junction bases with no gene match: 11. The germline V gene encodes CDR1 DFQATT and CDR2 SNEGSKA (reference sequence). This CDR3 region has 15 residues. CDR3 loop: CSARKGSGNTYEQYF. DNA for the CDR3: TGCAGTGCTAGAAAGGGGAGCGGGAACACGTACGAGCAGTACTTC.

This clonotype came up a few times. The chain recombines TRBV28 with TRBJ1-6; TRBD1 is a possible D gene (5 bases). Trimming took off 6 bases at V and 5 bases at J, with 11 bases between the two ends. Germline V CDR1 and CDR2: MDHEN, SYDVKM. This CDR3 comprises 14 residues. CDR3 DNA: TGTGCCAGCAGGGGGCGGGTACATAATTCACCCCTCCACTTT. Translating gives CASRGRVHNSPLHF.

The genes are TRBV6-5 and TRBJ2-7, with TRBD2 matching 11 bases. The V gene's germline CDR1 is MNHEY and CDR2 SVGAGI. The CDR3 contains 17 residues. The V segment lost 4 bases and the J segment 1 base; nucleotides outside the gene matches: 9. The CDR3 loop reads CASSSSGASGRSYEQYF. The CDR3, as DNA: TGTGCCAGCAGTTCCTCCGGGGCTAGCGGGAGGTCCTACGAGCAGTACTTC.

There are many counts of this clonotype. The chain is built from TRBV11-2 and TRBJ2-1, with 7 bases matching TRBD2. Germline-derived CDR1 and CDR2 are SGHAT and FQNNGV. The CDR3 sequence is 15 residues long. V trimming: 3 bases; J trimming: 4 bases; junction bases outside the gene matches: 6. CDR3 sequence: CASSLSQGGYNEQFF. CDR3 coding DNA: TGTGCCAGCAGCTTGAGTCAGGGAGGGTACAATGAGCAGTTCTTC.

This clonotype was detected ten times or more. V gene TRBV27 combines with J gene TRBJ2-7, with D perhaps matching TRBD1 or TRBD2 (6 bases each). Germline V lookup: CDR1 MNHEY, CDR2 SMNVEV (reference sequence). The germline V and J ends were trimmed by 6 bases and 5 bases, with 20 bases remaining between them. There are 15 residues in the CDR3. The CDR3 loop reads CASRGRGATAHEQYF. As DNA, the CDR3 is TGTGCCAGCAGGGGAAGGGGGGCAACAGCACACGAGCAGTACTTC.

The rearrangement uses TRBV6-1 and TRBJ1-1; TRBD1 agrees at 8 bases. In germline, CDR1 is MNHNS, CDR2 SASEGT. This CDR3 region has 15 residues. J lost 1 base, V lost 8 bases, and 9 bases had no gene match. This chain's CDR3 is CASRQDRGPNTEAFF. The CDR3 DNA is TGTGCCAGCCGACAAGACAGGGGCCCGAACACTGAAGCTTTCTTT.

The genes are TRBV20-1 and TRBJ1-3; D is unresolved. CDR1 DFQATT and CDR2 SNEGSKA come from the germline V gene (reference sequence). Trimming took off 4 bases at V and 0 bases at J, with 10 bases between the two ends. The CDR3 is 14 amino acids. The DNA of the CDR3 is TGCAGTGCTATAGACGCACCCTCTGGAAACACCATATATTTT. Its protein is CSAIDAPSGNTIYF.